The clone carrying this T cell receptor beta chain was counted between two and nine times. No antigen is known for it. Germline is not matched at one junction end, which may reflect a read error. Germline CDR1 is SEHNR and CDR2 is FQNEAQ (reference sequence). The CDR3 is made up of 17 amino acids. This sample stems from a study of cytomegalovirus exposure and HLA in healthy donors. As for the study in general: About 85 million unique TCRs from HLA-typed donors were held in an early release of data.

Overall study results and limits: An analysis done earlier found most TCR beta V segments productive about 87% or about 30% of the time. Reports showed the classifier diagnosing cytomegalovirus status with high specificity and sensitivity.

Primers included in the PCR were 60 Vbeta and 13 Jbeta primers. The method was immunoSEQ multiplex PCR; TCRdb's version includes in-frame clones alone and lacks a portion of them. The repertoire has approximately 100,000 clones, roughly 74% of them found once; the top ten carry roughly 2%. J is TRBJ2-2 and V is TRBV7-9; 8 bases are a match to TRBD1. The sequence came from a woman in her forties in good health and CMV-seronegative. The source material was PBMCs. The CDR3 reads CSSSGYQGAGNTGELFF. The CDR3 bases are TGTTCCAGCAGCGGATATCAGGGGGCGGGCAACACCGGGGAGCTGTTTTTT.